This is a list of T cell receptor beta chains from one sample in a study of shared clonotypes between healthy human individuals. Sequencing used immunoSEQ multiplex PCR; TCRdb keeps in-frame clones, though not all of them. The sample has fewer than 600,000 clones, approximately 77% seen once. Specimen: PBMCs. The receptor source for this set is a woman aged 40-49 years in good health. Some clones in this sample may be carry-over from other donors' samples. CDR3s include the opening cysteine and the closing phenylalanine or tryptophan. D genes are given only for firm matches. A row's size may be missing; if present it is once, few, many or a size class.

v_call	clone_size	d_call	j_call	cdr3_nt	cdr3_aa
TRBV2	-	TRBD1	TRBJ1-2	TGTGCCAGCAGTCCACAGGGGGTAGGTGGCTACACCTTC	CASSPQGVGGYTF
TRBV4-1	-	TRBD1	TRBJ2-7	TGCGCCAGCAGCCAAGTCGCCGGGACAGGGGGCTTCTACGAGCAGTACTTC	CASSQVAGTGGFYEQYF
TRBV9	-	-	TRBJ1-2	TGTGCCAGCAGCGAGGGCGCGACAGTCAACGGCTACACCTTC	CASSEGATVNGYTF
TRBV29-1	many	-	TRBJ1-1	TGCAGCGTGGCTAGGGGGTCTGGCGGCACTGAAGCTTTCTTT	CSVARGSGGTEAFF
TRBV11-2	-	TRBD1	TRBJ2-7	TGTGCCAGCAGCCCAAATCCGGGACAGGGGGCGCGGGAGCAGTACTTC	CASSPNPGQGAREQYF
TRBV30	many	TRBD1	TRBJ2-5	TGTGCCTGGAGCGCCAGGGGGCTAAGGGAGACCCAGTACTTC	CAWSARGLRETQYF
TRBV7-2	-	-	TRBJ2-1	TGTGCCAGCAGCTTAGCGCTAGCGAACAATGAGCAGTTCTTC	CASSLALANNEQFF
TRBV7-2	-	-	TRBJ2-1	TGTGCCAGCAGCCCCCCGAGTAGCAATGAGCAGTTCTTC	CASSPPSSNEQFF
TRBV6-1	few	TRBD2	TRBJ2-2	TGTGCCAGCAGTGAAGCGAGCGGGAGAGTCGGGGAGCTGTTTTTT	CASSEASGRVGELFF
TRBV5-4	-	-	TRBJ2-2	TGTGCCAGCAGCTTTGCGGAGCTCACCGGGGAGCTGTTTTTT	CASSFAELTGELFF
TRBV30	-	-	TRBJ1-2	TGTGCCTGGAGTGTAGTAGGGACGCAAGGCTACACCTTC	CAWSVVGTQGYTF
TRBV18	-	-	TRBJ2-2	TGTGCCAGCTCACCGGCAGTTAACACCGGGGAGCTGTTTTTT	CASSPAVNTGELFF
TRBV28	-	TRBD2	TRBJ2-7	TGTGCCAGCAGTGTCAGCGGGAGGATGTGGTACGAGCAGTACTTC	CASSVSGRMWYEQYF
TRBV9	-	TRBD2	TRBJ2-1	TGTGCCAGCAGCGTGGGACTAGCGGGCCCCTACAATGAGCAGTTCTTC	CASSVGLAGPYNEQFF
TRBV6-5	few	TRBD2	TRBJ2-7	TGTGCCAGCAGTTACCTAGCGGGAGCCAACGAGCAGTACTTC	CASSYLAGANEQYF
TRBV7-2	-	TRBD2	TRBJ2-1	TGTGCCAGCACCAATTGGACTAGCGGGAGAGGCAATGAGCAGTTCTTC	CASTNWTSGRGNEQFF
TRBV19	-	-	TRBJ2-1	TGTGCCAGTAGTATTTGGGGAAATGAGCAGTTCTTC	CASSIWGNEQFF
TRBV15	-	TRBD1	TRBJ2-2	TGTGCCACCAGCAGAGAGCCCTCCGACAGGGGGTACACCGGGGAGCTGTTTTTT	CATSREPSDRGYTGELFF
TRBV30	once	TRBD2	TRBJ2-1	TGTGCTGCCCTGGGACTAGCGGATTCCTACAATGAGCAGTTCTTC	CAALGLADSYNEQFF
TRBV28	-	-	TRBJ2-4	TGTGCCAGCAGCACAGGTCGGGGCATTCAGTACTTC	CASSTGRGIQYF
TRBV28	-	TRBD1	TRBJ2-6	TGTGCCAGCAGCCACAGGGGATCTGGGGCCAACGTCCTGACTTTC	CASSHRGSGANVLTF
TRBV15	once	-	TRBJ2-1	TGTGCCACCAGCAGGGACTACAACAATGAGCAGTTCTTC	CATSRDYNNEQFF
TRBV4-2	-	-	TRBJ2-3	TGTGCCAGCAGCCAAGAAGTAGCAGGGCCAGATACGCAGTATTTT	CASSQEVAGPDTQYF
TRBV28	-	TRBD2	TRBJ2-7	TGTGCCAGCAGTTCGCCTAGCGGGCCTGGCTACGAGCAGTACTTC	CASSSPSGPGYEQYF
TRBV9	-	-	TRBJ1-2	TGTGCCAGCAGCTCCAACGGAGGGTTCGGCTACACCTTC	CASSSNGGFGYTF
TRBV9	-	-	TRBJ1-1	TGTGCCAGCAGCGTCTCAGGGGCTGGGACTGAAGCTTTCTTT	CASSVSGAGTEAFF
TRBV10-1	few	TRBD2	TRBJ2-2	TGCGCCAGCAGTGGGACTAGCGAGACCACCGGGGAGCTGCTTTTT	CASSGTSETTGELLF
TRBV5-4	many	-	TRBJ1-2	TGTGCCAGCAGCTTGGACACTAACTATGGCTACACCTTC	CASSLDTNYGYTF
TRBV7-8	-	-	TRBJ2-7	TGTGCCAGCAGCCAAACAGGGCCCTCCTACGAGCAGTACTTC	CASSQTGPSYEQYF
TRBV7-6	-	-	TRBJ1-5	TGTGCCAGCAGCTTAGGGGGGCTGTATAGCAATCAGCCCCAGCATTTT	CASSLGGLYSNQPQHF
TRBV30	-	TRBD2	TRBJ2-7	TGTGCCTGGAACCCTAGCGGAATCTACGAGCAGTACTTC	CAWNPSGIYEQYF
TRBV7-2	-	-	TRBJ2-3	TGTGCCAGCAGTTCTCCCGGCTTATATACGCAGTATTTT	CASSSPGLYTQYF
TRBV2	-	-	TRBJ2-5	TGTGCCACCAGCAAAGAAGAGACCCAGTACTTC	CATSKEETQYF